This TCR beta chain was recovered during a study of blood T cells in healthy people across ages. Study-wide results and limits: Per million T cells, TCR beta diversity dropped about linearly as age rose. Donors of long life had a larger count of naive CD4+ cells and greater diversity than aged donors.

Concerning this clonotype: Its antigen is as yet unknown.

Germline CDR1 DFQATT, CDR2 SNEGSKA (reference sequence). The V end was cut by 2 bases, the J end by 7 bases, with 12 bases between. CDR3 length: 14 amino acids. A sample-barcoded 5' primer and a J-beta primer mix were used in a second PCR of roughly 7 to 11 cycles. TCRdb called the 5' RACE reads again in MiXCR, with one record for every CDR3 protein. The data contain 850,000 to 1,000,000 distinct CDR3 sequences, approximately 50% of them singletons. The clonotype was recovered from a woman aged 60-75 years in good health. Sequencing input: blood. This chain uses TRBV20-1 with TRBJ1-6; D not resolved. As DNA, the CDR3 is TGCAGTGCTAGAATACGGGCACCGAATTCACCCCTCCACTTT. It codes for CSARIRAPNSPLHF.